Following are 14 T cell receptor beta chains from one sample sequenced in a study of T cell responses to AZD1222 COVID-19 vaccine. Profiled with immunoSEQ multiplex PCR; TCRdb holds only in-frame clones, not every one. The sample yields 80,000 to 100,000 clones, 85% to 95% seen once. The sequencing used peripheral blood, collected 28 days after the second AZD1222 dose. The origin of the receptors is an adult who received the AZD1222 COVID-19 vaccine.

The chain combines TRBV18 with TRBJ1-5; weak D call: TRBD1 (6 bases). Germline V gene data show CDR1 as KGHSH and CDR2 as LQKENI. V lost 3 bases, J lost 3 bases, and 9 bases lay in between. The CDR3 runs 14 residues. CDR3 residues: CASSPRTDNQPQHF. In DNA, the CDR3 is TGTGCCAGCTCACCCCGGACAGACAATCAGCCCCAGCATTTT.

DNA for the CDR3: TGTGCCAGCAGCCAGAAAACAGGGATTGGAAACACCATATATTTT. Amino acid sequence: CASSQKTGIGNTIYF. This chain links TRBV5-4 with TRBJ1-3, with D maybe TRBD1 (6 bases). The germline V and J ends were trimmed by 4 bases and 3 bases, with 14 bases remaining between them. The CDR3 covers 15 residues. Looked up from germline, CDR1 is SGHNT and CDR2 is YYREEE (reference sequence).

This clone showed up just once. The CDR3 sequence: CAISERGPNTEAFF. The CDR3 bases are TGTGCCATCAGTGAAAGGGGCCCGAACACTGAAGCTTTCTTT. The J gene is TRBJ1-1, the V gene TRBV10-3; D is perhaps TRBD1 (5 bases). Trimming left V 3 bases short and J 1 base short, with 9 bases between. The CDR3 covers 14 residues. In germline, CDR1 is ENHRY, CDR2 SYGVKD.

The chain recombines TRBV6-6 with TRBJ1-4, with 8 positions matching TRBD1. V lost 5 bases, J lost 1 base, and 3 bases stayed unmatched. The CDR3 runs 15 residues. Germline values: CDR1 MNHNY, CDR2 SVGAGI (reference sequence). The CDR3 sequence is CASSQDRGTNEKLFF. CDR3 bases: TGTGCCAGCAGTCAAGACAGGGGAACTAATGAAAAACTGTTTTTT.

The chain links TRBV5-1 to TRBJ1-2; weak D call: TRBD1 (5 bases). V shed 6 bases and J shed 4 bases, with 19 bases lying between them. Germline V lookup: CDR1 SGHRS, CDR2 YFSETQ. The CDR3 loop spans 15 amino acids. The CDR3 coding sequence is TGCGCCAGCACCCCCCGGTGGGGGGGTACCTATGGCTACACCTTC. Translating it yields CASTPRWGGTYGYTF.

This clone was observed once. V is TRBV18 and J is TRBJ2-3; TRBD1 is a possible D gene (6 bases). The length of the CDR3 is 15 residues. The V end lost 0 bases, the J end lost 7 bases, and 14 bases lay between the germline ends. CDR1 is KGHSH, CDR2 LQKENI, per germline. The CDR3 bases are TGTGCCAGCTCACCACCAGCACAGGGTATGAATACGCAGTATTTT. Residues: CASSPPAQGMNTQYF.

This chain uses TRBV28 with TRBJ1-1; D gene uncertain. The CDR3 sequence is 12 residues long. Deletions cut 1 base from V and 9 bases from J, with 9 bases between. Per the germline V gene, CDR1 is MDHEN and CDR2 is SYDVKM. CDR3 DNA: TGTGCCAGCAGTTTATACCGAAGACAAGCTTTCTTT. It yields the protein CASSLYRRQAFF.

The rearrangement links TRBV19 to TRBJ2-3, with 7 bases aligning to TRBD1. The CDR3 totals 15 residues. Trimming took 4 bases from V and 6 from J; bases not matched to a gene: 10. CDR1 is LNHDA and CDR2 is SQIVND in the germline V gene (reference sequence). The CDR3 loop is CASSRQGFFMDTQYF. For the CDR3, the DNA is TGTGCCAGTAGTAGACAGGGTTTTTTTATGGATACGCAGTATTTT.

J is TRBJ1-4 and V is TRBV12-5, with D maybe TRBD1 (5 bases). The germline V and J ends were trimmed by 3 bases and 5 bases, with 16 bases remaining between them. The CDR3 has 16 amino acids. In germline, CDR1 is LGHNT, CDR2 FRNRAP. The CDR3 is CASGFARGGSNEKLFF. The CDR3 nucleotides are TGTGCTAGTGGTTTCGCCCGGGGGGGGTCCAATGAAAAACTGTTTTTT.

J is TRBJ1-1 and V is TRBV20-1; D is unclear. The germline V and J ends were trimmed by 2 bases and 5 bases, with 3 bases remaining between them. Germline CDR1 reads DFQATT; CDR2 reads SNEGSKA (reference sequence). This CDR3 is built from 10 residues. The CDR3 loop is CSARLTEAFF. As DNA, the CDR3 is TGCAGTGCTAGACTTACTGAAGCTTTCTTT.

V is TRBV28 and J is TRBJ1-1, with 9 bases aligning to TRBD1. The V gene end was trimmed by 5 bases and the J gene end by 5 bases; junction bases not matched to a gene: 9. In germline, CDR1 is MDHEN, CDR2 SYDVKM. The CDR3 is 15 amino acids. CDR3: CASSAPGQGGTEAFF. The CDR3 bases are TGTGCCAGCAGTGCTCCGGGACAGGGAGGAACTGAAGCTTTCTTT.

The V call is TRBV5-1, the J call TRBJ2-7, with D possibly matching TRBD2 (8 bases). The CDR3 runs 16 residues. CDR1 and CDR2 (germline): SGHRS, YFSETQ. Trimming took off 4 bases at V and 2 bases at J, with 19 bases between the two ends. CDR3 sequence reads: CASSPGQDGRAYEQYF. The DNA for the CDR3 is TGCGCCAGCAGCCCAGGACAGGACGGGAGGGCCTACGAGCAGTACTTC.

This clone was detected once. The chain couples TRBV7-8 to TRBJ1-5, with 9 bases that match TRBD1. Trimming cost V 4 bases and J 3 bases; bases outside gene matches: 13. Germline V lookup: CDR1 SGHVS, CDR2 FQNEAQ. The CDR3 runs to 18 residues. The CDR3 spells CASSSRQGGALVNQPQHF. The DNA for the CDR3 is TGTGCCAGCAGCTCCAGACAGGGGGGGGCCTTGGTCAATCAGCCCCAGCATTTT.

The genes are TRBV6-5 and TRBJ2-6; 8 bases map to TRBD2. This CDR3 contains 15 residues. CDR1 and CDR2 (germline): MNHEY, SVGAGI. V gave up 6 bases and J gave up 0 bases; unmatched junction bases: 1. CDR3 residues: CASRSGGSGANVLTF. The CDR3 region has the DNA TGTGCCAGCAGAAGCGGGGGCTCTGGGGCCAACGTCCTGACTTTC.